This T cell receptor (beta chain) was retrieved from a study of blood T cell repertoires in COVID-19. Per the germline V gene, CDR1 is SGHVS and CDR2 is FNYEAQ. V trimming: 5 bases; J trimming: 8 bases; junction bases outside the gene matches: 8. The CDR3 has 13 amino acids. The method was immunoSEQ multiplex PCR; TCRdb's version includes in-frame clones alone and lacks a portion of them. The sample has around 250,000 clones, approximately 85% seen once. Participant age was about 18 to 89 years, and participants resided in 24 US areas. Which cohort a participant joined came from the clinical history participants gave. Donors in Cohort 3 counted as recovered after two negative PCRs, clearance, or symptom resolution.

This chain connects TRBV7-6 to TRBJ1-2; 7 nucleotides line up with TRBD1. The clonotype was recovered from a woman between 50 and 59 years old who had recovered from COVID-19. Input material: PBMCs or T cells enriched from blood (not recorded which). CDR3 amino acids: CASSQRQGGGYTF. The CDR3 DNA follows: TGTGCCAGCAGCCAGCGACAGGGCGGCGGCTACACCTTC. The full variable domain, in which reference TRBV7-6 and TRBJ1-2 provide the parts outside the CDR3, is GAGVSQSPRYKVTKRGQDVALRCDPISGHVSLYWYRQALGQGPEFLTYFNYEAQQDKSGLPNDRFSAERPEGSISTLTIQRTEQRDSAMYRCASSQRQGGGYTFGSGTRLTVV.